This TCR beta chain was profiled in a study of PD-1 blockade in classical Hodgkin lymphoma. Study-level results: What drove the repertoire differences, possibly disease activity or prior therapy, has not been defined. Relative to healthy donors, newly diagnosed patients reportedly had lower baseline TCR diversity, which was reported as lower still in relapsed/refractory patients. Patients with a complete response exhibited baseline diversity comparable to newly diagnosed patients.

Assay used: immunoSEQ multiplex PCR; TCRdb lists only in-frame clones, some missing. Seen here are approximately 24,000 clones, under 90% observed once, and the top ten hold 6.2%. On this clone itself: Its antigen is unknown. Additional DNA sequences in this sample encode the identical CDR3.

The time point was: cycle 4 day 1 (C4D1), after 6 weeks of nivolumab. Every patient experienced relapse after autologous stem cell transplantation, and brentuximab vedotin exposure varied. This TCR derives from a human donor with classical Hodgkin lymphoma. The material sequenced was peripheral blood mononuclear cells (PBMCs), taken before the fourth cycle of nivolumab.

CDR3: CASSEIAGVYNEQFF. The CDR3 nucleotides read TGTGCCAGCAGCGAGATAGCGGGTGTATACAATGAGCAGTTCTTC. The chain has TRBV5-6 and TRBJ2-1; the match to TRBD2 covers 7 bases. CDR3 length: 15 residues. The J segment lost 4 bases and the V segment lost 4 bases, leaving 8 bases of the junction unmatched. Germline V gives CDR1 SGHDT, CDR2 YYEEEE.